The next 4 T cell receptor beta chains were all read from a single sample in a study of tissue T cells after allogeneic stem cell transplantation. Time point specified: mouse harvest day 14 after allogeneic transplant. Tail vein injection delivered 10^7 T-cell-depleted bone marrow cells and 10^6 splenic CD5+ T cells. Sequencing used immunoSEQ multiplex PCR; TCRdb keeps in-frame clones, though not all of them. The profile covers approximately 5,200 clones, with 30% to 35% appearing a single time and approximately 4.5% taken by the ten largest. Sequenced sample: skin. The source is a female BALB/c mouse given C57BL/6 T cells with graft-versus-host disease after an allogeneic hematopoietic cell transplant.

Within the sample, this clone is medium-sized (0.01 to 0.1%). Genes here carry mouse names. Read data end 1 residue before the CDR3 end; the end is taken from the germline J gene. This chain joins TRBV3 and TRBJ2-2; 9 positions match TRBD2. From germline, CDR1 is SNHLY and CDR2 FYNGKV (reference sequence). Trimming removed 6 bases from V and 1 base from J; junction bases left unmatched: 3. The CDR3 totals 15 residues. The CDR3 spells CASSRLGVNTGQLYF. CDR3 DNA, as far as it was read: TGTGCCAGCAGTCGACTGGGGGTAAACACCGGGCAGCTCTAC.

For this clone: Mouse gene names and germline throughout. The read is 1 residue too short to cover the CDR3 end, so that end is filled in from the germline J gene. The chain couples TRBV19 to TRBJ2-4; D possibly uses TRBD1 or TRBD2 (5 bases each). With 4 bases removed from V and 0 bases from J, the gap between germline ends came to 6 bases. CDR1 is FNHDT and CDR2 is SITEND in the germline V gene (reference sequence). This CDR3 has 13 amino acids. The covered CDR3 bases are TGTGCCAGCAGTCGGGGGAGTCAAAACACCTTGTAC. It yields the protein CASSRGSQNTLY. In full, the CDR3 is CASSRGSQNTLYF.

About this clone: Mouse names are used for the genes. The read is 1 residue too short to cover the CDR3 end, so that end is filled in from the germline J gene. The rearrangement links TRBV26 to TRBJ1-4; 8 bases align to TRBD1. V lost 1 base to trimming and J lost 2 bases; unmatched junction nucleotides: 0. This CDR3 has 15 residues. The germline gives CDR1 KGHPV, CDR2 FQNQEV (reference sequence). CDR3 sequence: CASSLWTGSNERLFF. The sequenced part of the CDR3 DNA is TGTGCCAGCAGTCTGTGGACAGGGTCCAACGAAAGATTATTT.

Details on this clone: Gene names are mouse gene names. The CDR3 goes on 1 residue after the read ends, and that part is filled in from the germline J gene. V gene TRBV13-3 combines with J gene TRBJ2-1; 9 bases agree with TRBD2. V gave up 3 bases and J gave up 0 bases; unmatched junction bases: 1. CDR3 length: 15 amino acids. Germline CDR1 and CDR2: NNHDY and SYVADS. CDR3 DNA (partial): TGTGCCAGCAGTGGGGACTGGGCTAACTATGCTGAGCAGTTC. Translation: CASSGDWANYAEQF. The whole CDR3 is CASSGDWANYAEQFF.